The clone carrying this TCR beta chain has just a few counts. Its antigen is not identified. The record originates from a study of T cell repertoires in cytomegalovirus infection. Study context: Indications came from public TCR beta signatures; they pointed to CMV infection and to a matching HLA type.

This CDR3 spans 15 amino acids. V was shortened by 1 base and J by 0 bases, with 7 bases between the two germline ends. Germline V lookup: CDR1 LGHNA, CDR2 YSLEER. Study observations and caveats: Frequencies of public TCR beta families were cumulated, and this identified carriers of CMV plus the relevant HLA.

Each CDR3 protein gets one entry after TCRdb re-called the reads with MiXCR. The sample holds 150,000 to 200,000 distinct CDR3 sequences; 28% are singletons and the top ten take 31%. The TCR originated in a human donor in good health (CMV status not recorded). Some clones in this sample may be carry-over from other donors' samples. The sequenced sample consisted of PBMCs. The chain recombines TRBV4-3 with TRBJ1-3; no reliable D call. CDR3 in amino acids: CASSQAPSSGNTIYF. The CDR3 coding sequence is TGCGCCAGCAGCCAAGCTCCCTCCTCTGGAAACACCATATATTTT.